These 7 T cell receptor beta chains share one sample of origin, sequenced in a study of T cell responses to AZD1222 COVID-19 vaccine. Sequencing was performed with immunoSEQ multiplex PCR; in TCRdb, only in-frame clones are kept and a portion is missing. The sample gives 150,000 to 200,000 clones, approximately 94% of which show up once; just over 5% is in the top ten. The input for sequencing was peripheral blood, taken 28 days after the second AZD1222 dose. The receptors stem from an adult who received the AZD1222 COVID-19 vaccine.

V gene TRBV4-1 combines with J gene TRBJ1-1, with D uncertain. CDR1 and CDR2 from the germline V gene are MGHRA and YSYEKL. The V end was cut by 0 bases, the J end by 1 base, with 12 bases between. The CDR3 covers 16 residues. The CDR3 here is CASSQEGRQPNTEAFF. For the CDR3, the DNA is TGCGCCAGCAGCCAAGAAGGTCGGCAGCCGAACACTGAAGCTTTCTTT.

The J gene is TRBJ1-6, the V gene TRBV12-3 or TRBV12-4; TRBD1 matches at 7 bases. The V gene end was trimmed by 7 bases and the J gene end by 7 bases; junction bases not matched to a gene: 4. The CDR3 length is 13 residues. This chain's CDR3 is CASKGQLNSPLHF. The CDR3 region has the DNA TGTGCCAGCAAGGGACAGCTGAATTCACCCCTCCACTTT.

V gene TRBV24-1 combines with J gene TRBJ2-3; 8 bases align to TRBD2. This CDR3 is 15 amino acids long. Per germline, CDR1 KGHDR and CDR2 SFDVKD. J lost 3 bases, V lost 4 bases, and 5 bases had no gene match. CDR3 sequence reads: CATSDAGLVTDTQYF. CDR3 nucleotides: TGTGCCACCAGTGACGCGGGACTAGTGACAGATACGCAGTATTTT.

V usage is TRBV5-6 and J usage is TRBJ1-5; D call uncertain. CDR3 size: 14 residues. Trimming took off 2 bases at V and 8 bases at J, with 14 bases between the two ends. Germline V gene data show CDR1 as SGHDT and CDR2 as YYEEEE. Here the CDR3 DNA reads TGTGCCAGCAGCTTATCCGGCATTCATGAGCCCCAGCATTTT. Amino acid sequence: CASSLSGIHEPQHF.

In DNA, the CDR3 is TGTGCCAGCAGCTTTGCAAGGAACACTGAAGCTTTCTTT. This gives the protein CASSFARNTEAFF. This chain uses TRBV11-2 with TRBJ1-1; D is unresolved. CDR1 SGHAT and CDR2 FQNNGV come from the germline V gene. The CDR3 is made up of 13 amino acids. V lost 3 bases and J lost 1, with 6 bases in between.

This rearrangement joins TRBV27 to TRBJ2-7, with TRBD2 matching 9 bases. The CDR3 sequence is 14 residues long. The germline V gene has CDR1 MNHEY and CDR2 SMNVEV (reference sequence). V trimming: 6 bases; J trimming: 4 bases; junction bases outside the gene matches: 7. DNA for the CDR3: TGTGCCAGCAGACATAGCGGGAGCGGTTACGAGCAGTACTTC. Its translation: CASRHSGSGYEQYF.

Written as DNA, the CDR3 is TGTGCCAGCACCCTGCGGGGGACACATAGCACAGATACGCAGTATTTT. Its translation is CASTLRGTHSTDTQYF. This sequence joins TRBV27 and TRBJ2-3; D might be TRBD2 (7 bases). The CDR3 has 16 amino acids. The V end lost 7 bases, the J end lost 0 bases, and 17 bases lay between the germline ends. From germline, CDR1 is MNHEY and CDR2 SMNVEV (reference sequence).